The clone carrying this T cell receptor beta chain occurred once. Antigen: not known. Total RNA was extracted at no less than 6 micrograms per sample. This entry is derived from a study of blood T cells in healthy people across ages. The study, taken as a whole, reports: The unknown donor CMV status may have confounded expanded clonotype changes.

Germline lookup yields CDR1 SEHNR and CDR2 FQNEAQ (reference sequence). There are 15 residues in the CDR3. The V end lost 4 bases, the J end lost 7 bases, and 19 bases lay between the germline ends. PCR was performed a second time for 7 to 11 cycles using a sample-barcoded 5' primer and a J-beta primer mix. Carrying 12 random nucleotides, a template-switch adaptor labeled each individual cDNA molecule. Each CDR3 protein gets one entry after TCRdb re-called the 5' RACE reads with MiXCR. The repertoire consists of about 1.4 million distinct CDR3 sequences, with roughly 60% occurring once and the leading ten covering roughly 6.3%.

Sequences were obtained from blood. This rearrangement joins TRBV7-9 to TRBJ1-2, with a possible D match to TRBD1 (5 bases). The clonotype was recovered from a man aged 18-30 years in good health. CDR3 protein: CASSSGLGDVGGYTF. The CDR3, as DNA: TGTGCCAGCAGCTCCGGGCTCGGGGACGTAGGTGGCTACACCTTC.